The rows below give T cell receptor beta chains drawn from one sample of a study of blood T cell repertoires in COVID-19. Sequenced by immunoSEQ multiplex PCR; TCRdb stores in-frame clones only, minus some. Of approximately 330,000 clones listed, around 89% are singletons. Input material: peripheral blood. These receptors all come from a woman aged 45-60 years with active or convalescent COVID-19. CDR3s include the opening cysteine and the closing phenylalanine or tryptophan. The D gene is left open where the match is weak. Clone size, where shown, is once, few, many, or a class for clones that have expanded.

v_call: TRBV9; cdr3_length: 16; d_call: TRBD2; clone_size: -; j_call: TRBJ2-3; cdr3_nt: TGTGCCAGCAGCGTAGCTAGCGGGAGGGTCACAGATACGCAGTATTTT; cdr3_aa: CASSVASGRVTDTQYF
v_call: TRBV19; cdr3_length: 15; d_call: TRBD1; clone_size: -; j_call: TRBJ1-2; cdr3_nt: TGTGCCAGTAGTATCCCTTCGACAGGGAACTATGGCTACACCTTC; cdr3_aa: CASSIPSTGNYGYTF
v_call: TRBV19; cdr3_length: 11; d_call: -; clone_size: -; j_call: TRBJ1-2; cdr3_nt: TGTGCCAGTAGTATAGGAGGTGGCTACACCTTC; cdr3_aa: CASSIGGGYTF
v_call: TRBV27; cdr3_length: 15; d_call: TRBD1; clone_size: -; j_call: TRBJ1-2; cdr3_nt: TGTGCCAGCAGTCTAGGACAGGGACTTAACTATGGCTACACCTTC; cdr3_aa: CASSLGQGLNYGYTF
v_call: TRBV30; cdr3_length: 14; d_call: TRBD1; clone_size: -; j_call: TRBJ1-1; cdr3_nt: TGTGCCTGGTCTCTGACAGGGGGCGGAATCGAAGCTTTCTTT; cdr3_aa: CAWSLTGGGIEAFF
v_call: TRBV3-1/TRBV3-2; cdr3_length: 15; d_call: TRBD2; clone_size: -; j_call: TRBJ2-7; cdr3_nt: TGTGCCAGCAGCCCGGGACTAGCGGAAGACTACGAGCAGTACTTC; cdr3_aa: CASSPGLAEDYEQYF
v_call: TRBV9; cdr3_length: 15; d_call: TRBD2; clone_size: -; j_call: TRBJ2-3; cdr3_nt: TGTGCCAGCAGCGTGCTAGCGGGAGGGCCAGATACGCAGTATTTT; cdr3_aa: CASSVLAGGPDTQYF
v_call: TRBV7-2; cdr3_length: 14; d_call: TRBD2; clone_size: -; j_call: TRBJ2-7; cdr3_nt: TGTGCCAGCAGCACCGCGGGGGGCTCCTACGAGCAGTACTTC; cdr3_aa: CASSTAGGSYEQYF
v_call: TRBV19; cdr3_length: 14; d_call: TRBD2; clone_size: once; j_call: TRBJ2-4; cdr3_nt: TGTGCCAGTACTCATCAGGGTGGGGGGGACATTCAGTACTTC; cdr3_aa: CASTHQGGGDIQYF
v_call: TRBV11-2; cdr3_length: 14; d_call: -; clone_size: -; j_call: TRBJ1-2; cdr3_nt: TGTGCCAGCAGCCTAATAAGACAGAACTATGGCTACACCTTC; cdr3_aa: CASSLIRQNYGYTF
v_call: TRBV15; cdr3_length: 16; d_call: -; clone_size: -; j_call: TRBJ1-1; cdr3_nt: TGTGCCACCAGCAGAGCCTCCCCGGGGTCTAATAATGAAGCTTTCTTT; cdr3_aa: CATSRASPGSNNEAFF
v_call: TRBV7-3; cdr3_length: 15; d_call: TRBD2; clone_size: -; j_call: TRBJ2-1; cdr3_nt: TGTGCCAGCAGCTTAGGGACTAGCGGTTACAATGAGCAGTTCTTC; cdr3_aa: CASSLGTSGYNEQFF
v_call: TRBV6-5; cdr3_length: 14; d_call: TRBD1; clone_size: once; j_call: TRBJ1-6; cdr3_nt: TGTGCCAGCAGAAGGGACAGTTACAATTCACCCCTCCACTTT; cdr3_aa: CASRRDSYNSPLHF
v_call: TRBV7-2; cdr3_length: 13; d_call: -; clone_size: -; j_call: TRBJ1-5; cdr3_nt: TGTGCCAGCAGCGACAGGCTAAATCAGCCCCAGCATTTT; cdr3_aa: CASSDRLNQPQHF
v_call: TRBV7-8; cdr3_length: 20; d_call: TRBD2; clone_size: -; j_call: TRBJ2-5; cdr3_nt: TGTGCCAGCAGCGATTTATCCCTCCACTTGACGGCAGGCGGGGCGGGGGCCCAGTACTTC; cdr3_aa: CASSDLSLHLTAGGAGAQYF
v_call: TRBV5-5; cdr3_length: 14; d_call: -; clone_size: once; j_call: TRBJ1-1; cdr3_nt: TGTGCCAGCAGCTCTGTGACAGTTTACACTGAAGCTTTCTTT; cdr3_aa: CASSSVTVYTEAFF